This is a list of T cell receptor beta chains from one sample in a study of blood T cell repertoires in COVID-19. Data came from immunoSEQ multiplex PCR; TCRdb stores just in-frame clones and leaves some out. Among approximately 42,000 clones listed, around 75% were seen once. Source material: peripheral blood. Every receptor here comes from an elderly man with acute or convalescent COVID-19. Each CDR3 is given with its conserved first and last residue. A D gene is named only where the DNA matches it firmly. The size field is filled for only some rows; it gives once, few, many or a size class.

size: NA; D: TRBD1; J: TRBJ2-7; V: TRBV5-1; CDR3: CASGVTGTYEQYF
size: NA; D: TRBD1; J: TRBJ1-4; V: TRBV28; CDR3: CASRPSGTGNEKLFF
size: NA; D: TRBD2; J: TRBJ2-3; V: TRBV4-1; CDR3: CASSQDSSGRVADTQYF
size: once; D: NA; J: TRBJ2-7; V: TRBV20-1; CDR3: CSASIRGARNEQYF
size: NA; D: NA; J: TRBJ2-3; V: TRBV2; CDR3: CASSPRGLNTDTQYF
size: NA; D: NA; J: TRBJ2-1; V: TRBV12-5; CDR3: CASGLGAQLSSYNEQFF
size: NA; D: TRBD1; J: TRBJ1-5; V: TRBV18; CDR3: CASSLGTGGSNQPQHF
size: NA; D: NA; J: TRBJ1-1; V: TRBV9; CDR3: CASSVGNRNTEAFF
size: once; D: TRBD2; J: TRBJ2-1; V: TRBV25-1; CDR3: CASSNLLAGGDEQFF
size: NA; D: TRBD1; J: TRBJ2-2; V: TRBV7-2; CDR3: CASSPQGVGTGELFF
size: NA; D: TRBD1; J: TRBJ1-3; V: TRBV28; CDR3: CASKPTGLSPTSGNTIYF
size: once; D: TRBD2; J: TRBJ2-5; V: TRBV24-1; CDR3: CATSDSREGRETQYF
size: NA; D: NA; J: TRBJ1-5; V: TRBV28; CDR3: CASSFRSRQVPIVSNQPQHF
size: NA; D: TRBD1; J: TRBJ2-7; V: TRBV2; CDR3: CASSEAGGWTGSYEQYF
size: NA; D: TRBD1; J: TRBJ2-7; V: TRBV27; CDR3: CASRGRTGGKRYEQYF
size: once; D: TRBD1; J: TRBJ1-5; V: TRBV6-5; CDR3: CASSRTGGNQPQHF
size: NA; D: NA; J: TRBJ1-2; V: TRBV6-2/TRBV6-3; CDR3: CASSYALSPSVGYTF
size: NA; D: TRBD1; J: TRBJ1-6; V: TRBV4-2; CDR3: CASSQEKGAYSPLHF
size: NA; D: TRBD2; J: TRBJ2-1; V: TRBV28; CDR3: CASSSPLAGDHNEQFF
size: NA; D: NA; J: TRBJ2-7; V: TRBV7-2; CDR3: CASSLGLAGYEQYF
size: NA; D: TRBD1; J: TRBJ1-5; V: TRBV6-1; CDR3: CASSEGQTNQPQHF
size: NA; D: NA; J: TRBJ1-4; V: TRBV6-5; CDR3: CASSYTGSKEKLFF
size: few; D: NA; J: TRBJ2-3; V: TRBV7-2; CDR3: CASSLDGAGRTTDTQYF
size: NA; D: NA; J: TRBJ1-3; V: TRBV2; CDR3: CASSEGGGSSGNTIYF
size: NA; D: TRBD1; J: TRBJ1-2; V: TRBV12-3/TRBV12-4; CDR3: CASSRQGYGGYTF
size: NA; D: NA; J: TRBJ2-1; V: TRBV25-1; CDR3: CASSEFGGAYNEQFF
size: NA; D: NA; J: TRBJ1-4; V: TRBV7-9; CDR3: CASSLERSNEKLFF
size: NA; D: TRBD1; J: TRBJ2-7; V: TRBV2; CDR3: CASRVGQGLYEQYF
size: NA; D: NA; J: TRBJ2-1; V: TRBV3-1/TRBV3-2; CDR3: CASAGGSYNEQFF
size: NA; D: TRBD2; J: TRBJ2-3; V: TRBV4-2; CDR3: CASSQGVSGRDTDTQYF
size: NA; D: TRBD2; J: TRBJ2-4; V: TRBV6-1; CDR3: CASSEGGSKNIQYF
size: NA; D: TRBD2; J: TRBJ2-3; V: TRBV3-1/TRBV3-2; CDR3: CASSQDRLAGTDTQYF
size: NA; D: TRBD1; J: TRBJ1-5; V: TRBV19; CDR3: CASSAGTGWQNSNQPQHF
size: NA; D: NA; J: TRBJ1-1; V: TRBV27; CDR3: CASSLSFGGRTEAFF
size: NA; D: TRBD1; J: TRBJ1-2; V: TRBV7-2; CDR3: CASSLAVGTGGRYGGYTF
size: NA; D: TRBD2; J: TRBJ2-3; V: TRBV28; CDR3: CASSFRLAESTDTQYF
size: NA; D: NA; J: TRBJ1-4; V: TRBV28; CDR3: CASSATGLVSTNEKLFF
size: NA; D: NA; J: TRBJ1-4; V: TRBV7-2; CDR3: CASSRPGVGEKLFF
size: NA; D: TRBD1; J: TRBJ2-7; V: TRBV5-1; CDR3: CASHTTGVGEQYF
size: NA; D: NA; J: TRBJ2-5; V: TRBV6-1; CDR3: CASSEANIPRLETQYF
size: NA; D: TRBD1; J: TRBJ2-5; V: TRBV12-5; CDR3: CASGLGQVWGRQETQYF
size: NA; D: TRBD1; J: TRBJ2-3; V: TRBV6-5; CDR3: CASRGDRVRTDTQYF
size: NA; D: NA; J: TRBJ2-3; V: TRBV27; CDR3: CASSSLGVRGKRTQYF
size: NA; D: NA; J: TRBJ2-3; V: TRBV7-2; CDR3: CASSLGGGRGTDTQYF
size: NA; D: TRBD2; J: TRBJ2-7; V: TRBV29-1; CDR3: CSVAGGGGEQYF
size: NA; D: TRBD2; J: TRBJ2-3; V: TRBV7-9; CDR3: CASSPGLAGARTDTQYF
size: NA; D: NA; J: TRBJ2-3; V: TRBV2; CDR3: CASSALSGRTDTQYF